The 4 T cell receptor beta chains in this list originate from one sample, sequenced in a study of blood T cell repertoires in COVID-19. The assay was immunoSEQ multiplex PCR, and TCRdb's table has in-frame clones only and misses some. The data hold around 180,000 clones, with roughly 84% observed a single time. Sequencing was carried out using peripheral blood. Receptors originate from an elderly woman with acute or convalescent COVID-19.

The genes are TRBV2 and TRBJ2-7; perhaps TRBD1 as D (6 bases). The end of the DNA is better explained by TRBJ2-5, so the J call may be wrong. Germline V gene data show CDR1 as SNHLY and CDR2 as FYNNEI. There are 13 residues in the CDR3. The CDR3 region is CASSLHREETQYF. The CDR3 coding sequence is TGTGCCAGCAGTTTGCACAGGGAAGAGACCCAGTACTTC.

The chain employs TRBV4-3 and TRBJ2-1, with TRBD1 matching 7 bases. There are 14 residues in the CDR3. J gave up 7 bases and V 3 bases, and 6 bases lay outside the gene matches. CDR1 and CDR2 from the germline V gene are LGHNA and YSLEER. The CDR3 nucleotides read TGCGCCAGCAGCCAGCAGGGGGAAGGGAATGAGCAGTTCTTC. Translation gives CASSQQGEGNEQFF.

Details on this clone: This specimen includes other DNA sequences encoding the same CDR3. J is TRBJ2-2 and V is TRBV10-3; possibly TRBD1 for D (6 bases). CDR1 is ENHRY, CDR2 SYGVKD, per germline. The CDR3 contains 14 residues. The V end lost 7 bases, the J end lost 7 bases, and 16 bases lay between the germline ends. Here the CDR3 reads CAITEGDTDGELFF. The CDR3 region has the DNA TGTGCCATCACCGAAGGGGACACGGACGGGGAGCTGTTTTTT.

The chain uses TRBV6-5 and TRBJ2-7; a possible D gene is TRBD2 (5 bases). In germline, CDR1 is MNHEY, CDR2 SVGAGI. V was cut by 6 bases and J by 1 base, with 16 bases left in between. The CDR3 length is 15 residues. CDR3 amino acids: CASRRTETGSYEQYF. The CDR3 DNA sequence: TGTGCCAGCAGAAGGACGGAGACGGGGTCCTACGAGCAGTACTTC.